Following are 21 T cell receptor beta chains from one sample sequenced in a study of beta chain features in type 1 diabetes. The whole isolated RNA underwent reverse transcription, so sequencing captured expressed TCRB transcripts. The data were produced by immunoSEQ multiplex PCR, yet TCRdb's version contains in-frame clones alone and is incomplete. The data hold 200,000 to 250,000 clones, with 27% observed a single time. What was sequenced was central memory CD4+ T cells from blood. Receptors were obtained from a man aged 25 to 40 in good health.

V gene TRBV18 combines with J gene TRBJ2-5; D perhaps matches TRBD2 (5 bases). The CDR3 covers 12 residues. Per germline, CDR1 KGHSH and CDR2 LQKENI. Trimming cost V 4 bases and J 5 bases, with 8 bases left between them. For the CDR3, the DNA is TGTGCCAGCTCACAAGAGCGGGAGACCCAGTACTTC. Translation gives CASSQERETQYF.

CDR3: CATGTGRNEQFF. DNA for the CDR3: TGTGCCACCGGGACAGGGAGGAATGAGCAGTTCTTC. J is TRBJ2-1 and V is TRBV19; the match to TRBD1 covers 9 bases. The CDR3 loop spans 12 amino acids. V lost 10 bases to trimming and J lost 7 bases; unmatched junction nucleotides: 5. Looked up from germline, CDR1 is LNHDA and CDR2 is SQIVND (reference sequence).

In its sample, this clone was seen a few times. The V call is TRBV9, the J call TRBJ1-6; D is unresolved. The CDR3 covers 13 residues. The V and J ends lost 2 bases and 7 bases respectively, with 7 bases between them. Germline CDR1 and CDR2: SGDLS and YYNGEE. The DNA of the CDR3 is TGTGCCAGCAGCGTTGCAGCCAATTCACCCCTCCACTTT. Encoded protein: CASSVAANSPLHF.

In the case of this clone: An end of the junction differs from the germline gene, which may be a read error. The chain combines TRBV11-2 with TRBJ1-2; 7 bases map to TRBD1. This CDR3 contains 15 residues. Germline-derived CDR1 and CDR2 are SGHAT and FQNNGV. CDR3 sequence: CASSSGDARGYDYTF. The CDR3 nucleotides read TGTGCCAGCAGCTCTGGGGACGCCAGGGGGTATGACTACACCTTC.

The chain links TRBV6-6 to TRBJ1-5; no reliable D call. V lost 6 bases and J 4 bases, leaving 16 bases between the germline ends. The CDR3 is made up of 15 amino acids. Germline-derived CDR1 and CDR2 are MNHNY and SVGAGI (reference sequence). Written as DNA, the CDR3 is TGTGCCAGCAGCCGTTGGGCAACAGAGAATCAGCCCCAGCATTTT. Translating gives CASSRWATENQPQHF.

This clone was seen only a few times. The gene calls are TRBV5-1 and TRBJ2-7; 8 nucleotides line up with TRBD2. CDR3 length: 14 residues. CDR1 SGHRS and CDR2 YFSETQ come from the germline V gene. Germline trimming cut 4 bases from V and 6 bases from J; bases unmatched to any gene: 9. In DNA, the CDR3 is TGCGCCAGCAGCCCACAGCGGGAGCTAAGCGAGCAGTACTTC. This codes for CASSPQRELSEQYF.

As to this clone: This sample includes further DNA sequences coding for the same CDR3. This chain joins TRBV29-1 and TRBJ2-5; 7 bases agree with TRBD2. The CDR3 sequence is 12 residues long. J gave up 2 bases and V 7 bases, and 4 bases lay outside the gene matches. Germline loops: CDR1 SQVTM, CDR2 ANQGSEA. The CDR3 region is CSEGGIQETQYF. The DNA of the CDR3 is TGCAGCGAGGGAGGGATACAAGAGACCCAGTACTTC.

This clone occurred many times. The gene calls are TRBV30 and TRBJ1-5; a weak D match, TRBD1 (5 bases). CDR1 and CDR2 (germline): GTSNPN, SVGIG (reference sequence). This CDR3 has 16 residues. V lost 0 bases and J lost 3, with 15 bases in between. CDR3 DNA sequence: TGTGCCTGGAGTGTAGACGGGGGACGGAACAATCAGCCCCAGCATTTT. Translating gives CAWSVDGGRNNQPQHF.

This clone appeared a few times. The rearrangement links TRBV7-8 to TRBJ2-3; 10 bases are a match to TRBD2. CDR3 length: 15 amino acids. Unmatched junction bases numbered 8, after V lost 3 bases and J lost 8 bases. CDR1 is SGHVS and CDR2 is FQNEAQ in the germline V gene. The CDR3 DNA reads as TGTGCCAGCAGCTTGACTAGCGGGCCCGCCGGTACGCAGTATTTT. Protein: CASSLTSGPAGTQYF.

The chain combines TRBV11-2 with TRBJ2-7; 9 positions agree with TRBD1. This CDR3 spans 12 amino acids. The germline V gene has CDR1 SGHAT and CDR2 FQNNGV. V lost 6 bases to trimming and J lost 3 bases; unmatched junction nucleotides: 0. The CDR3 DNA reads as TGTGCCAGCAGGGGACAGGGCTACGAGCAGTACTTC. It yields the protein CASRGQGYEQYF. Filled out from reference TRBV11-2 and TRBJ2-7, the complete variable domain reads EAGVAQSPRYKIIEKRQSVAFWCNPISGHATLYWYQQILGQGPKLLIQFQNNGVVDDSQLPKDRFSAERLKGVDSTLKIQPAKLEDSAVYLCASRGQGYEQYFGPGTRLTVT.

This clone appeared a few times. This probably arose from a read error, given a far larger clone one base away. The CDR3 loop reads CAWSGVAGKQFF. In nucleotides, the CDR3 is TGTGCCTGGAGTGGGGTGGCGGGGAAGCAGTTCTTC. This sequence joins TRBV30 and TRBJ2-1; a weak D match, TRBD2 (6 bases). Germline CDR1 GTSNPN, CDR2 SVGIG (reference sequence). The V gene lost 1 base and the J gene lost 11 bases, with 12 bases spanning the gap. The CDR3 extends over 12 amino acids.

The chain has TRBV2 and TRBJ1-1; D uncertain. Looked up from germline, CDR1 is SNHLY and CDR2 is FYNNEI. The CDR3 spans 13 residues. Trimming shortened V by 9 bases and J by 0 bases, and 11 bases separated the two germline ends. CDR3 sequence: CARVGGLNTEAFF. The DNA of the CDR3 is TGTGCCAGAGTCGGTGGGCTGAACACTGAAGCTTTCTTT.

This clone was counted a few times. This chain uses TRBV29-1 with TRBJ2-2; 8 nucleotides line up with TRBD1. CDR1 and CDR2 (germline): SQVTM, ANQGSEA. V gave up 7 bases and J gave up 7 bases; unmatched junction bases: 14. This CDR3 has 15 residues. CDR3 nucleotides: TGCAGCGCCACCGGGTCAGGGGGCGCCGTCGGGGAGCTGTTTTTT. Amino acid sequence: CSATGSGGAVGELFF.

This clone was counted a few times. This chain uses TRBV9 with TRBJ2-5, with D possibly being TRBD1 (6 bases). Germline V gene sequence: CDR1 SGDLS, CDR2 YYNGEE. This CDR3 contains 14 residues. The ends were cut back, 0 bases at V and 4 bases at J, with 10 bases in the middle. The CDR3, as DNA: TGTGCCAGCAGCGTAGGGACAGTCCCAGAGACCCAGTACTTC. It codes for CASSVGTVPETQYF.

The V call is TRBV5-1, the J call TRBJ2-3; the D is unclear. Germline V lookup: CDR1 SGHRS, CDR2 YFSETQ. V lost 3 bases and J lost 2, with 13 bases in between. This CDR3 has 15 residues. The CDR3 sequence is CASSSGSKYTDTQYF. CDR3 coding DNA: TGCGCCAGCAGCTCTGGGTCTAAATACACAGATACGCAGTATTTT. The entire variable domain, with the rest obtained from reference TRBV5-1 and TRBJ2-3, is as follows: KAGVTQTPRYLIKTRGQQVTLSCSPISGHRSVSWYQQTPGQGLQFLFEYFSETQRNKGNFPGRFSGRQFSNSRSEMNVSTLELGDSALYLCASSSGSKYTDTQYFGPGTRLTVL.

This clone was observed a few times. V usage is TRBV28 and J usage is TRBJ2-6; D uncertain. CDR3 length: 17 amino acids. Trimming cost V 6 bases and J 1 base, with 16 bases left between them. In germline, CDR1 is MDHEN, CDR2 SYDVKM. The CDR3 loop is CASSWVRLMSGANVLTF. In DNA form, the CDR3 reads TGTGCCAGCAGCTGGGTCAGGTTGATGTCTGGGGCCAACGTCCTGACTTTC.

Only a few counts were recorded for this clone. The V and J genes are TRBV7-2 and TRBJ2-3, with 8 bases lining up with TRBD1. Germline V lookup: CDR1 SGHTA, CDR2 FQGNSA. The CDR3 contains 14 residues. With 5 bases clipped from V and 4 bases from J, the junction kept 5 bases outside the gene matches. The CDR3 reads CASSPGQGPDTQYF. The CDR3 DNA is TGTGCCAGCAGCCCAGGACAGGGCCCAGATACGCAGTATTTT.

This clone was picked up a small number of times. Written as DNA, the CDR3 is TGTGCCAGCAGCCGCCCGTCGGGACAGGGGTCCTACGAGCAGTACTTC. Protein product: CASSRPSGQGSYEQYF. V usage is TRBV7-9 and J usage is TRBJ2-7, with 10 bases aligning to TRBD1. The CDR3 runs to 16 residues. Germline CDR1 SEHNR, CDR2 FQNEAQ (reference sequence). The ends lost 5 bases at V and 1 base at J; junction bases unmatched: 8.

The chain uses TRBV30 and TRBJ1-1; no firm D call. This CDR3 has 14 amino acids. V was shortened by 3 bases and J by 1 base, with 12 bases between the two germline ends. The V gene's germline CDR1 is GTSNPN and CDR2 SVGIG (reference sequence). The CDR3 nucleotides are TGTGCCTGGAGGGCGGGCGGGGAGAACACTGAAGCTTTCTTT. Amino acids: CAWRAGGENTEAFF.

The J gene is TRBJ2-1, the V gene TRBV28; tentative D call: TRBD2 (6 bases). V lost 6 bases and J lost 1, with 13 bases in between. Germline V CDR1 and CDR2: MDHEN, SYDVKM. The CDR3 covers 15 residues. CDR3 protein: CASSPMGGSYNEQFF. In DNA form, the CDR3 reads TGTGCCAGCAGCCCCATGGGGGGATCCTACAATGAGCAGTTCTTC. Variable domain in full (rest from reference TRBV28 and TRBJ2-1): DVKVTQSSRYLVKRTGEKVFLECVQDMDHENMFWYRQDPGLGLRLIYFSYDVKMKEKGDIPEGYSVSREKKERFSLILESASTNQTSMYLCASSPMGGSYNEQFFGPGTRLTVL.

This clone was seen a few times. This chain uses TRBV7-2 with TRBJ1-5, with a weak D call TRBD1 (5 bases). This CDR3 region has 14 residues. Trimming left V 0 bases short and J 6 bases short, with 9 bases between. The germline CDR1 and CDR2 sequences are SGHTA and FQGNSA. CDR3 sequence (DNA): TGTGCCAGCAGCTTAGCGCAGAGGGGTCAGCCCCAGCATTTT. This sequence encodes CASSLAQRGQPQHF. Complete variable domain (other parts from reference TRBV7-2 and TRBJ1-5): GAGVSQSPSNKVTEKGKDVELRCDPISGHTALYWYRQSLGQGLEFLIYFQGNSAPDKSGLPSDRFSAERTGGSVSTLTIQRTQQEDSAVYLCASSLAQRGQPQHFGDGTRLSIL.